The rows below give T cell receptor beta chains drawn from one sample of a study of control samples from healthy donors and cancer patients. Using immunoSEQ multiplex PCR, the repertoire was profiled, and TCRdb retains in-frame clones only, with some absent. The data show fewer than 110,000 clones, with 75% to 90% seen just once and about 8% held by the top ten. Sequenced material: blood. Source of these receptors: a man under 40 in good health. The CDR3 runs from the conserved cysteine through the conserved F or W. D genes are given only for firm matches. The listing skips clone size in some rows; elsewhere it reads once, few, many or a size class.

d_gene	abundance	v_gene	j_gene	CDR3aa	CDR3nt
.	.	TRBV12-3/TRBV12-4	TRBJ1-1	CASSFAADTEAFF	TGTGCCAGCAGTTTTGCAGCGGACACTGAAGCTTTCTTT
.	.	TRBV10-3	TRBJ2-5	CAISATIGETQYF	TGTGCCATCAGTGCAACTATAGGGGAGACCCAGTACTTC
TRBD2	.	TRBV25-1	TRBJ2-3	CASSTLSGGLGTDTQYF	TGTGCCAGCAGCACACTCTCGGGGGGGTTGGGCACAGATACGCAGTATTTT
.	once	TRBV30	TRBJ1-4	CAWSQGRGEKLFF	TGTGCCTGGAGCCAGGGAAGAGGTGAAAAACTGTTTTTT
.	.	TRBV7-9	TRBJ2-7	CASSPPPGENEQYF	TGTGCCAGCAGCCCTCCGCCAGGGGAGAACGAGCAGTACTTC
TRBD1	.	TRBV6-1	TRBJ2-6	CASSDVGQGGSGANVLTF	TGTGCCAGCAGTGACGTGGGACAGGGTGGCTCTGGGGCCAACGTCCTGACTTTC
.	.	TRBV5-1	TRBJ2-3	CASSYDPSPDTQYF	TGCGCCAGCAGCTACGACCCAAGCCCAGATACGCAGTATTTT
TRBD1	.	TRBV2	TRBJ1-1	CASRDGQGFTEAFF	TGTGCCAGCAGAGACGGACAGGGGTTTACTGAAGCTTTCTTT
.	.	TRBV12-3/TRBV12-4	TRBJ2-2	CASSFRAGGELFF	TGTGCCAGCAGTTTCAGGGCCGGCGGGGAGCTGTTTTTT
.	few	TRBV28	TRBJ1-3	CASSFRGSPSGNTIYF	TGTGCCAGCAGTTTCCGGGGGTCACCCTCTGGAAACACCATATATTTT
TRBD1	once	TRBV7-8	TRBJ2-1	CASSLTGTGGQGEQFF	TGTGCCAGCAGCTTGACCGGGACAGGGGGACAAGGTGAGCAGTTCTTC
.	.	TRBV5-6	TRBJ1-2	CASSFVSNYGYTF	TGTGCCAGCAGCTTCGTCAGTAACTATGGCTACACCTTC
.	few	TRBV27	TRBJ1-5	CASSLSGNEQPQHF	TGTGCCAGCAGTTTATCCGGGAATGAGCAGCCCCAGCATTTT
.	.	TRBV25-1	TRBJ2-1	CASSEFTDNEQFF	TGTGCCAGCAGTGAATTTACAGACAATGAGCAGTTCTTC
.	.	TRBV2	TRBJ1-2	CASSDLGDYGYTF	TGTGCCAGCAGTGACCTAGGGGATTATGGCTACACCTTC
.	.	TRBV19	TRBJ1-2	CASTVLERGQGYGYTF	TGTGCCAGTACCGTCCTTGAGCGGGGGCAAGGCTATGGCTACACCTTC
TRBD2	.	TRBV2	TRBJ2-5	CASSPTGGGETQYF	TGTGCCAGCAGCCCGACGGGAGGGGGGGAGACCCAGTACTTC